What follows are 20 T cell receptor beta chains derived from one specimen sequenced in a study of blood T cells in healthy people across ages. It was with a sample-barcoded 5' primer and a J-beta primer mix that a second PCR of about 6 to 12 cycles was run. TCRdb used MiXCR to reprocess the 5' RACE reads, holding one entry per CDR3 protein. The table includes roughly 1 million distinct CDR3 sequences, roughly 24% detected once. The data also belong to a second study, concerning T cells of mothers and their children.

Sequencing used blood. These receptors originate from a girl aged 2-10 years in good health.

The table lists this clonotype with a few counts. For the CDR3, the DNA is TGTGCCAGCAGGGATTTTGTGGGCTACACCTTC. It yields the protein CASRDFVGYTF. The chain has TRBV6-6 and TRBJ1-2, with no clear D. The CDR3 totals 11 residues. V was clipped by 6 bases and J by 8 bases, with 10 bases between them. Germline V gene sequence: CDR1 MNHNY, CDR2 SVGAGI (reference sequence).

The sample holds a few counts of this clonotype. V and J are TRBV29-1 and TRBJ2-2; D is possibly TRBD2 (7 bases). This CDR3 is 15 amino acids long. V was cut by 4 bases and J by 0 bases, with 12 bases left in between. Germline V gene sequence: CDR1 SQVTM, CDR2 ANQGSEA. This chain's CDR3 is CSVVGGAANTGELFF. In DNA, the CDR3 is TGCAGCGTTGTAGGGGGGGCTGCGAACACCGGGGAGCTGTTTTTT.

The sample holds a few counts of this clonotype. The V gene is TRBV12-3 or TRBV12-4, the J gene TRBJ1-1; D is unresolved. The CDR3 is made up of 17 amino acids. Trimming left V 3 bases short and J 1 base short, with 18 bases between. The CDR3 sequence is CASSFLMSRYRNTEAFF. For the CDR3, the DNA is TGTGCCAGCAGTTTTTTGATGAGTAGATACAGGAACACTGAAGCTTTCTTT.

This clonotype appeared a few times. The junction differs from germline at one of its ends, possibly a read error. This rearrangement joins TRBV3-1 to TRBJ2-1; 8 bases match TRBD1. Germline V gene lookup returns CDR1 LGHDT and CDR2 YNNKEL (reference sequence). CDR3 length: 15 residues. The CDR3 DNA sequence: TGTGCCAGCAGCCAAGTCATAGCGACAGGGGCGGGTCAGATCTTC. Its translation: CASSQVIATGAGQIF.

The rearrangement joins TRBV4-2 to TRBJ2-1; D gene unclear. Germline-derived CDR1 and CDR2 are LGHNA and YNFKEQ. The V gene lost 0 bases and the J gene lost 4 bases, with 10 bases spanning the gap. This CDR3 has 15 amino acids. The CDR3 loop reads CASSQDKANYNEQFF. CDR3 nucleotide sequence: TGTGCCAGCAGCCAAGATAAGGCTAATTACAATGAGCAGTTCTTC.

This sequence joins TRBV5-4 and TRBJ1-1; D gene uncertain. V was shortened by 3 bases and J by 8 bases, with 11 bases between the two germline ends. The germline V gene has CDR1 SGHNT and CDR2 YYREEE (reference sequence). This CDR3 spans 12 amino acids. CDR3 region: CASSSSLPEAFF. The CDR3 DNA reads as TGTGCCAGCAGCTCCTCGCTTCCCGAAGCTTTCTTT.

This clonotype occurred a few times. The chain joins TRBV4-3 to TRBJ2-3, with 10 bases that match TRBD2. Germline V lookup: CDR1 LGHNA, CDR2 YSLEER. CDR3 size: 17 residues. The V and J ends lost 1 base and 2 bases, in that order; junction bases with no gene match: 6. The CDR3 loop is CASSQGLTSGYTDTQYF. The CDR3 coding sequence is TGCGCCAGCAGCCAAGGCCTGACTAGCGGGTACACAGATACGCAGTATTTT.

The chain has TRBV20-1 and TRBJ2-7; the match to TRBD1 covers 7 bases. Germline-derived CDR1 and CDR2 are DFQATT and SNEGSKA (reference sequence). With V trimmed by 4 bases and J by 3 bases, 6 bases remained unmatched. This CDR3 spans 13 amino acids. CDR3 nucleotides: TGCAGTGCTATGCGGAGACAGGGCTACGAGCAGTACTTC. Amino acid sequence: CSAMRRQGYEQYF.

Turning to this clonotype: A far more abundant clone sits one base away, making this likely a read error. The conserved phenylalanine or tryptophan normally closing the CDR3 is absent here, so this likely arose from a read error. The chain uses TRBV7-6 and TRBJ2-5; D gene unclear. With 4 bases removed from V and 3 bases from J, the gap between germline ends came to 3 bases. The germline CDR1 and CDR2 sequences are SGHVS and FNYEAQ. This CDR3 contains 11 residues. The DNA for the CDR3 is TGTGCCAGCAGCTCCGAAGAGACCCAGTACCTC. It encodes CASSSEETQYL.

This clonotype showed up just a few times. The gene calls are TRBV20-1 and TRBJ2-2; 10 bases align to TRBD2. The CDR3 contains 17 residues. Trimming at V came to 3 bases and at J to 1 base, leaving 8 bases not matched to a gene. The germline CDR1 and CDR2 sequences are DFQATT and SNEGSKA (reference sequence). The DNA of the CDR3 is TGCAGTGCTAGGGGGTTCACTAGCGGGAAGAACACCGGGGAGCTGTTTTTT. The encoded protein is CSARGFTSGKNTGELFF.

This clonotype was picked up a small number of times. The V and J genes are TRBV2 and TRBJ1-1; D gene unclear. The CDR3 covers 10 residues. V lost 3 bases, J lost 7 bases, and 3 bases lay in between. The germline V gene has CDR1 SNHLY and CDR2 FYNNEI. CDR3 region: CASSDNEAFF. The CDR3 DNA follows: TGTGCCAGCAGTGATAATGAAGCTTTCTTT.

This clonotype was picked up a small number of times. This chain uses TRBV20-1 with TRBJ2-3; 7 bases line up with TRBD2. This CDR3 region has 13 residues. CDR1 and CDR2 from the germline V gene are DFQATT and SNEGSKA (reference sequence). The J segment lost 2 bases and the V segment lost 6 bases, leaving 5 bases of the junction unmatched. The CDR3 DNA reads TGCAGTGCCCCTAGCGGCCTCACAGATACGCAGTATTTT. Translated, it gives CSAPSGLTDTQYF.

Here the CDR3 reads CASSLLGAADEQFF. The CDR3 bases are TGTGCCAGCAGTTTACTAGGGGCGGCAGATGAGCAGTTCTTC. The chain uses TRBV27 and TRBJ2-1; a possible D gene is TRBD1 (5 bases). V was pared by 2 bases and J by 8 bases, with 13 bases between. The CDR3 spans 14 residues. Germline V CDR1 and CDR2: MNHEY, SMNVEV (reference sequence).

The chain carries TRBV4-2 and TRBJ2-2, with no clear D. CDR1 is LGHNA and CDR2 is YNFKEQ in the germline V gene. V gave up 1 base and J gave up 4 bases, with 7 bases separating them. The CDR3 sequence is 14 residues long. The CDR3, as DNA: TGTGCCAGCAGCCAAGGGCCCCTCACCGGGGAGCTGTTTTTT. This sequence encodes CASSQGPLTGELFF.

This clonotype has a handful of counts. V usage is TRBV20-1 and J usage is TRBJ2-7; tentatively, D is TRBD2 (5 bases). The CDR3 has 12 amino acids. Germline CDR1 DFQATT, CDR2 SNEGSKA (reference sequence). Trimming left V 5 bases short and J 2 bases short, with 10 bases between. The CDR3 DNA is TGCAGTGCTGCGCTAGCCCCCTACGAGCAGTACTTC. Its protein is CSAALAPYEQYF.

This clonotype was picked up a small number of times. The J gene is TRBJ2-5, the V gene TRBV9; D uncertain. The length of the CDR3 is 15 residues. CDR1 is SGDLS and CDR2 is YYNGEE in the germline V gene. V lost 3 bases and J lost 5, with 17 bases in between. In nucleotides, the CDR3 is TGTGCCAGCAGCGGCGTGGGGTTGTTGCGGGAGACCCAGTACTTC. It encodes CASSGVGLLRETQYF.

This sequence joins TRBV20-1 and TRBJ2-5; D remains ambiguous. The V end lost 3 bases, the J end lost 4 bases, and 12 bases lay between the germline ends. The CDR3 contains 13 residues. In germline, CDR1 is DFQATT, CDR2 SNEGSKA (reference sequence). CDR3 in amino acids: CSARDLISETQYF. The CDR3 nucleotides read TGCAGTGCTAGGGATCTTATCTCAGAGACCCAGTACTTC.

CDR3 sequence reads: CASSPLASPEQFF. The CDR3 bases are TGTGCCAGCTCACCACTGGCAAGTCCTGAGCAGTTCTTC. The chain combines TRBV18 with TRBJ2-1, with D unresolved. Trimming removed 1 base at V and 9 bases at J, with 10 bases between. Per the germline V gene, CDR1 is KGHSH and CDR2 is LQKENI. The CDR3 contains 13 residues.

The rearrangement links TRBV6-5 to TRBJ1-1; D gene ambiguous. Trimming left V 4 bases short and J 2 bases short, with 11 bases between. Germline V gene lookup returns CDR1 MNHEY and CDR2 SVGAGI. The CDR3 totals 14 residues. The CDR3 is CASSSTAGNTEAFF. The CDR3 nucleotides are TGTGCCAGCAGTTCCACTGCAGGTAACACTGAAGCTTTCTTT.

This clonotype was seen only a few times. This sequence joins TRBV5-6 and TRBJ2-5, with D possibly being TRBD1 or TRBD2 (5 bases each). With 0 bases removed from V and 0 bases from J, the gap between germline ends came to 9 bases. The CDR3 extends over 15 amino acids. The germline V gene has CDR1 SGHDT and CDR2 YYEEEE. The CDR3 spells CASSLGWGNQETQYF. CDR3 sequence (DNA): TGTGCCAGCAGCTTGGGTTGGGGGAACCAAGAGACCCAGTACTTC.